This TCR beta chain was identified in a study of PD-1 blockade in classical Hodgkin lymphoma. All the patients suffered relapse after autologous stem cell transplantation, and brentuximab vedotin exposure differed. Patients' outcomes at their best amounted to complete response, partial response or progressive disease. Only in-frame clones appear in the TCRdb table, and some are missing; sequencing was by immunoSEQ multiplex PCR. The sample comprises 6,000 to 8,500 clones, about three quarters of which are singletons, and around 42% rests with the top ten. Study results and caveats: Healthy donors reportedly exceeded newly diagnosed patients in baseline TCR diversity. When nivolumab was started under 1 year after ASCT, patients were excluded. Complete responders showed a baseline diversity that resembled the diversity of newly diagnosed patients.

Remarks on this clone: Its target is not known.

V lost 3 bases and J lost 5; bases outside the gene matches: 8. CDR3 length: 15 amino acids. Per the germline V gene, CDR1 is MNHGY and CDR2 is SVAAGI. The material was peripheral blood mononuclear cells (PBMCs), obtained before the second cycle of nivolumab. This rearrangement joins TRBV6-9 to TRBJ2-7, with TRBD2 identical over 9 bases. The clonotype was recovered from a human donor with classical Hodgkin lymphoma. The CDR3 loop is CASSYESSGSHEQYF. The CDR3 DNA reads as TGTGCCAGCAGTTACGAAAGTAGCGGGAGCCACGAGCAGTACTTC.